This T cell receptor beta chain was recorded in a study of human T cells and chemical hapten exposure. This clonotype was recorded a few times. The time point here: patch test 1, 2 weeks after DPC sensitization. As to treatment: therapeutic diphenylcyclopropenone sensitization with weekly scalp DPC. CDR3 length equals 20 residues. The V and J ends lost 0 bases and 4 bases, in that order; junction bases with no gene match: 13. Germline CDR1 MNHEY, CDR2 SVGAGI. TCRdb reprocessed the RACE reads via MiXCR and lists one record per CDR3 protein. Of about 74,000 distinct CDR3 sequences in the sample, around a third were seen once.

This TCR derives from a man in his forties with alopecia areata. Some clones in this sample may be carry-over from other donors' samples. The sequencing here drew on whole blood, taken in connection with sensitization to the hapten diphenylcyclopropenone (DPC). This rearrangement joins TRBV6-5 to TRBJ2-7; TRBD2 matches at 15 bases. CDR3 bases: TGTGCCAGCAGTTACTCTCGGACTAGCGGGAGGGCCTCGTTGCCTTACGAGCAGTACTTC. Translation: CASSYSRTSGRASLPYEQYF.